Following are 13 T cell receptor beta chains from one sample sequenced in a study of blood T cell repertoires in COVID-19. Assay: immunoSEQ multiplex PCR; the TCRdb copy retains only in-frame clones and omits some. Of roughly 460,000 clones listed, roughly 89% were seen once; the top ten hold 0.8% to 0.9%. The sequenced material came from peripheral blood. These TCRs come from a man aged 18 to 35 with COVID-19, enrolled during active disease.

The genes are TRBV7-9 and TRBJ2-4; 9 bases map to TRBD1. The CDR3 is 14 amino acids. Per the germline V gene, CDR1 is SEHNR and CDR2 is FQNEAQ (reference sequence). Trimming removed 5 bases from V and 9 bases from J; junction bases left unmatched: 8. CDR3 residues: CASSPRTGEAIQYF. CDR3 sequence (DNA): TGTGCCAGCAGCCCCCGGACAGGGGAGGCCATTCAGTACTTC.

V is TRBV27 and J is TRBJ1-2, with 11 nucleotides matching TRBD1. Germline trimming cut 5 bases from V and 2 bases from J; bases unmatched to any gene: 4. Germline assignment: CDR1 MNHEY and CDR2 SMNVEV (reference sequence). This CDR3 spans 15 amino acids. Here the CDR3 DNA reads TGTGCCAGCAGTCCAAGGACAGGGGGCAACTATGGCTACACCTTC. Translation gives CASSPRTGGNYGYTF.

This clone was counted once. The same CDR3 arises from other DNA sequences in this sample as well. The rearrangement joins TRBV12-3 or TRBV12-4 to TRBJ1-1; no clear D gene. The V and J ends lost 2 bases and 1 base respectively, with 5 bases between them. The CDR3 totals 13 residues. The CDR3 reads CASSLQENTEAFF. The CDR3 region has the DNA TGTGCCAGCAGTTTACAGGAGAACACTGAAGCTTTCTTT.

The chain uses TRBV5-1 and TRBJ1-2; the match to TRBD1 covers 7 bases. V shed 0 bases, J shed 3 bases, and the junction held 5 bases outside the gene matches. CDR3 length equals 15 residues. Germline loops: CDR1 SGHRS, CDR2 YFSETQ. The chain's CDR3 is CASSLGRQGYYGYTF. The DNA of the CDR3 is TGCGCCAGCAGCTTGGGGAGACAGGGATACTATGGCTACACCTTC. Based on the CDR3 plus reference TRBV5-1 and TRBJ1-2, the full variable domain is KAGVTQTPRYLIKTRGQQVTLSCSPISGHRSVSWYQQTPGQGLQFLFEYFSETQRNKGNFPGRFSGRQFSNSRSEMNVSTLELGDSALYLCASSLGRQGYYGYTFGSGTRLTVV.

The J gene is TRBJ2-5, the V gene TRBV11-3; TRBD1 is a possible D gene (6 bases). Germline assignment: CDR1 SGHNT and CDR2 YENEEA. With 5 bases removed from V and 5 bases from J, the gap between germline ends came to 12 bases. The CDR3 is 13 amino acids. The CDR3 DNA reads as TGTGCCAGCAGCCCAGGGGAAGGGGAGACCCAGTACTTC. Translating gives CASSPGEGETQYF.

The chain's CDR3 is CASSLAVGLQRSSYNEQFF. As DNA, the CDR3 is TGTGCCAGCAGCTTAGCGGTGGGACTCCAAAGGAGCTCCTACAATGAGCAGTTCTTC. The gene calls are TRBV7-6 and TRBJ2-1; D perhaps matches TRBD2 (6 bases). Trimming removed 0 bases from V and 0 bases from J, with 18 bases in between. The CDR3 loop spans 19 amino acids. CDR1 and CDR2 (germline): SGHVS, FNYEAQ.

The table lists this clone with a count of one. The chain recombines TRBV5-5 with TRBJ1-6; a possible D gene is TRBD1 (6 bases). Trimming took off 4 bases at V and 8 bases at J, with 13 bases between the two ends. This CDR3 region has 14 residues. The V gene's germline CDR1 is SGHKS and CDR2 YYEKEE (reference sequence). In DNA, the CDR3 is TGTGCCAGCAGCCTAGGGGGTGGGGATTCACCCCTCCACTTT. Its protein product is CASSLGGGDSPLHF.

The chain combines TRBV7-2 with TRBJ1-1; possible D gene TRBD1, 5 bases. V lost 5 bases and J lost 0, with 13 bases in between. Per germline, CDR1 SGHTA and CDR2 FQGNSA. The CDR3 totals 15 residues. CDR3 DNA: TGTGCCAGCAGCCTCCAGACAGTCATGAACACTGAAGCTTTCTTT. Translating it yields CASSLQTVMNTEAFF.

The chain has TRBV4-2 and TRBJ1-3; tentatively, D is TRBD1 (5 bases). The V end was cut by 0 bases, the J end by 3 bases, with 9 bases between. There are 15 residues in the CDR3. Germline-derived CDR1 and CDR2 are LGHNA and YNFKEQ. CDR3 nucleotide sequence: TGTGCCAGCAGCCAAGAGGGGGGAGTTGGAAACACCATATATTTT. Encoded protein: CASSQEGGVGNTIYF.

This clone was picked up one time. The CDR3 DNA is TGTGCCAGCAGCTTATCACTAGCGGGGGGTGAGGATGAGCAGTTCTTC. This gives the protein CASSLSLAGGEDEQFF. This sequence joins TRBV11-2 and TRBJ2-1, with TRBD2 matching over 12 bases. CDR3 length: 16 amino acids. Germline V CDR1 and CDR2: SGHAT, FQNNGV. V shed 2 bases, J shed 8 bases, and the junction held 7 bases outside the gene matches. The whole variable domain, filled in from reference TRBV11-2 and TRBJ2-1, reads EAGVAQSPRYKIIEKRQSVAFWCNPISGHATLYWYQQILGQGPKLLIQFQNNGVVDDSQLPKDRFSAERLKGVDSTLKIQPAKLEDSAVYLCASSLSLAGGEDEQFFGPGTRLTVL.

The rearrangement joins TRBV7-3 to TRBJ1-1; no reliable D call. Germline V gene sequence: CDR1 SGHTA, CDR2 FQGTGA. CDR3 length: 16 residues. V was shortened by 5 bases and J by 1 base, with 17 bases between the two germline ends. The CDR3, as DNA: TGTGCCAGCAGCCTTTCACCGAGAGGCCCGAACACTGAAGCTTTCTTT. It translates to CASSLSPRGPNTEAFF.

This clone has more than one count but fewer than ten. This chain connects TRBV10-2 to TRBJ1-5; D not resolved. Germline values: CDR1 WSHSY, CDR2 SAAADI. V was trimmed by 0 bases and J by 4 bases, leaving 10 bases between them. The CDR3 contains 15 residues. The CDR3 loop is CASSESISPNQPQHF. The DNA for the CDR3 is TGCGCCAGCAGTGAGTCGATTAGCCCTAATCAGCCCCAGCATTTT.

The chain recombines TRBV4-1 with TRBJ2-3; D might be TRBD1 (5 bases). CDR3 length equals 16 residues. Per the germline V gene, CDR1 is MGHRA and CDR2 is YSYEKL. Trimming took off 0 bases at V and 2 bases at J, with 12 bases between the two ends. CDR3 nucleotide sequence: TGCGCCAGCAGCCAAGAAGGACAAATTTTCACAGATACGCAGTATTTT. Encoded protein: CASSQEGQIFTDTQYF.